Below are 24 T cell receptor beta chains sequenced from a single sample in a study of T cell clonality in common variable immunodeficiency. Antigens for these TCRs are unknown. Sequencing used immunoSEQ multiplex PCR; TCRdb keeps in-frame clones, though not all of them. The repertoire yields about 11,000 clones, none seen only once; the top ten contain about 5.7%. Findings of the study overall: In common variable immunodeficiency, TCR beta chains reportedly carried fewer deletions and N-nucleotide insertions.

Sequencing was done on a sample of peripheral blood mononuclear cells. Source of these receptors: a human donor with common variable immunodeficiency.

This clone was counted between two and nine times. The read stops 3 residues short of the end of the CDR3; the missing end is completed from the germline J gene. The chain links TRBV30 to TRBJ2-1; D uncertain. V was trimmed by 0 bases and J by 9 bases, leaving 6 bases between them. Germline lookup yields CDR1 GTSNPN and CDR2 SVGIG (reference sequence). The CDR3 has 11 residues. Partial CDR3 DNA: TGTGCCTGGAGTGTACTAAGTGAG. The encoded protein is CAWSVLSE. The CDR3 in full is CAWSVLSEQFF.

Points on this clone: The read finishes 3 residues shy of the CDR3 end, and the germline J gene is used to complete it. The rearrangement joins TRBV5-6 to TRBJ2-7; TRBD2 matches 8 bases. The germline V gene encodes CDR1 SGHDT and CDR2 YYEEEE. With V trimmed by 4 bases and J by 4 bases, 10 bases remained unmatched. The CDR3 loop spans 15 amino acids. The sequenced part of the CDR3 DNA is TGTGCCAGCAGCCCCCAAGCGGGAGTAGGGTACGAG. Its protein is CASSPQAGVGYE. The complete CDR3 sequence is CASSPQAGVGYEQYF.

To note about this clone: The CDR3 end lies 3 residues beyond the end of the read and is filled in from the germline J gene. This rearrangement joins TRBV7-3 to TRBJ2-3; D perhaps matches TRBD2 (6 bases). The CDR3 has 15 residues. CDR1 and CDR2 (germline): SGHTA, FQGTGA. V lost 6 bases, J lost 1 base, and 14 bases lay in between. This chain's CDR3 is CASRPTAGRTDTQYF. The part of the CDR3 DNA that was read is TGTGCCAGCAGGCCAACAGCGGGCCGCACAGATACG.

For this clone: The read ends 3 residues early relative to the CDR3; the germline J gene fills the gap. This chain uses TRBV30 with TRBJ2-7; 10 nucleotides line up with TRBD2. The CDR3 length is 14 residues. In germline, CDR1 is GTSNPN, CDR2 SVGIG (reference sequence). The ends lost 8 bases at V and 0 bases at J; junction bases unmatched: 7. The CDR3 sequence: CALGTSAYSYEQYF. CDR3 DNA, as far as it was read: TGTGCCCTGGGGACTAGCGCGTACTCCTACGAG.

Comments on this clone: The read falls 3 residues short of the CDR3 end, and the missing part is taken from the germline J gene. This chain joins TRBV7-6 and TRBJ2-1, with 9 nucleotides matching TRBD1. V gave up 5 bases and J gave up 5 bases; unmatched junction bases: 4. Germline loops: CDR1 SGHVS, CDR2 FNYEAQ. This CDR3 spans 14 amino acids. The CDR3 DNA, read in part, is TGTGCCAGCAGCCGCGGGACAGGGAACAATGAG. Its translation is CASSRGTGNNE. The whole CDR3 is CASSRGTGNNEQFF.

Details on this clone: The read gets to within 3 residues of the CDR3 end, and the germline J gene fills in the rest. V is TRBV7-6 and J is TRBJ2-7, with TRBD2 matching over 7 bases. Germline V lookup: CDR1 SGHVS, CDR2 FNYEAQ. The CDR3 extends over 15 amino acids. Germline trimming cut 2 bases from V and 3 bases from J; bases unmatched to any gene: 7. The CDR3 sequence: CASSLSRGGYYEQYF. The CDR3 bases that were read are TGTGCCAGCAGCTTAAGTCGCGGGGGATACTACGAG.

This clone is medium-sized in the sample. The CDR3 end is not reached by the read, which stops 3 residues before it; the germline J gene fills it in. The chain has TRBV5-4 and TRBJ2-5; TRBD2 matches 8 bases. J gave up 1 base and V 0 bases, and 2 bases lay outside the gene matches. CDR1 SGHNT and CDR2 YYREEE come from the germline V gene (reference sequence). This CDR3 comprises 15 residues. The CDR3 sequence is CASSLGTSPQETQYF. The sequenced CDR3 bases are TGTGCCAGCAGCTTGGGGACTAGCCCCCAAGAGACC.

On this clone: The sequenced fragment ends 3 residues before the CDR3 boundary, so the rest is inferred from the germline J gene. J is TRBJ1-2 and V is TRBV23-1, with TRBD1 as a possible D gene (5 bases). TRBV23-1 is an ORF for which the function is uncertain. The germline V and J ends were trimmed by 4 bases and 2 bases, with 23 bases remaining between them. The CDR3 extends over 18 amino acids. The CDR3 sequence is CASSLGRAYLRRNYGYTF. The CDR3 bases that were read are TGCGCCAGCAGTCTGGGCAGGGCCTACCTACGTAGAAACTATGGC.

This clone was picked up a small number of times. The CDR3 reads CASSTRLAGVGETQYF. Incomplete CDR3 DNA: TGTGCCAGTAGTACCCGACTAGCGGGAGTTGGAGAGACC. This chain uses TRBV19 with TRBJ2-5, with TRBD2 matching 12 bases. The missing CDR3 end, 3 residues past where the read stops, is filled in from the germline J gene. This CDR3 spans 16 amino acids. Germline CDR1 reads LNHDA; CDR2 reads SQIVND (reference sequence). J lost 4 bases, V lost 4 bases, and 7 bases had no gene match.

As regards this clone: The CDR3 goes on 3 residues after the read ends, and that part is filled in from the germline J gene. The V gene is TRBV19, the J gene TRBJ1-2, with 7 bases aligning to TRBD1. CDR3 length: 15 amino acids. Unmatched junction bases numbered 7, after V lost 0 bases and J lost 6 bases. CDR1 LNHDA and CDR2 SQIVND come from the germline V gene (reference sequence). CDR3 DNA (partial): TGTGCCAGTAGTATAGATCCAGACAGGGAAGATGGC. It specifies CASSIDPDREDG. The CDR3 in full is CASSIDPDREDGYTF.

Of note for this clone: The missing CDR3 end, 3 residues past where the read stops, is filled in from the germline J gene. The chain carries TRBV18 and TRBJ1-1; no reliable D call. This CDR3 has 13 residues. V lost 2 bases to trimming and J lost 4 bases, with 8 bases between them. Germline V lookup: CDR1 KGHSH, CDR2 LQKENI. CDR3 DNA (partial): TGTGCCAGCTCACCATTAGCTACCACTGAA. It is translated as CASSPLATTE. The entire CDR3 protein is CASSPLATTEAFF.

This clone ranks as medium-sized (0.01 to 0.1%). The read stops 3 residues short of the end of the CDR3; the missing end is completed from the germline J gene. The chain links TRBV2 to TRBJ2-7; 8 nucleotides line up with TRBD2. This CDR3 comprises 15 residues. After removal of 4 bases from V and 3 bases from J, the junction contained 8 bases not matched to a gene. The germline V gene encodes CDR1 SNHLY and CDR2 FYNNEI. Partial CDR3 DNA: TGTGCCAGCAGTGCCCATCTCGGGGGGGTCTACGAG. It is translated as CASSAHLGGVYE. The entire CDR3 protein reads CASSAHLGGVYEQYF.

This clone came up a few times. Read sequence stops 3 residues before the CDR3 end, and the germline J gene provides the missing end. The rearrangement links TRBV18 to TRBJ1-5; D perhaps matches TRBD1 (5 bases). Germline V gene sequence: CDR1 KGHSH, CDR2 LQKENI. V lost 4 bases, J lost 2 bases, and 12 bases lay in between. This CDR3 has 15 amino acids. The CDR3 here is CASSLYWGGNQPQHF. CDR3 DNA, as far as it was read: TGTGCCAGCTCACTCTATTGGGGCGGCAATCAGCCC.

Comments on this clone: The read terminates 3 residues before the CDR3 end, so the remaining end is supplied by the germline J gene. The V call is TRBV18, the J call TRBJ2-1; 7 bases align to TRBD1. Trimming cost V 3 bases and J 5 bases; bases outside gene matches: 4. The germline V gene encodes CDR1 KGHSH and CDR2 LQKENI. The CDR3 loop spans 14 amino acids. CDR3 DNA, as far as it was read: TGTGCCAGCTCACCGGCAGGGGGTAACAATGAG. Protein sequence: CASSPAGGNNE. The whole CDR3 is CASSPAGGNNEQFF.

This clone was observed a handful of times. Coverage ceases 3 residues before the CDR3 finishes, and the germline J gene fills in the end. V usage is TRBV18 and J usage is TRBJ2-1, with 8 bases that match TRBD2. V trimming: 3 bases; J trimming: 9 bases; junction bases outside the gene matches: 10. This CDR3 spans 15 amino acids. The germline V gene encodes CDR1 KGHSH and CDR2 LQKENI. CDR3 bases read: TGTGCCAGCTCACCGGTGGGAGCGGGAGCTGTTGAG. Its translation: CASSPVGAGAVE. From start to end, the CDR3 is CASSPVGAGAVEQFF.

As for this clone: Read sequence stops 3 residues before the CDR3 end, and the germline J gene provides the missing end. The chain is built from TRBV18 and TRBJ2-7; TRBD2 matches 14 bases. Germline CDR1 and CDR2: KGHSH and LQKENI. The CDR3 covers 14 residues. V was clipped by 8 bases and J by 6 bases; unmatched bases: 6. The CDR3 bases that were read are TGTGCCAGCGGCGGGACTAGCGGGAGTGGCGAG. This gives the protein CASGGTSGSGE. The whole CDR3 sequence reads CASGGTSGSGEQYF.

This clone is medium-sized by share. Read sequence stops 3 residues before the CDR3 end, and the germline J gene provides the missing end. The chain uses TRBV27 and TRBJ2-7; weak D call: TRBD1 (6 bases). Germline CDR1 MNHEY, CDR2 SMNVEV (reference sequence). V was trimmed by 6 bases and J by 2 bases, leaving 11 bases between them. This CDR3 contains 13 residues. The CDR3 reads CASSLSGAYEQYF. CDR3 bases read: TGTGCCAGCAGCCTCTCAGGGGCCTACGAG.

On this clone itself: The read finishes 3 residues shy of the CDR3 end, and the germline J gene is used to complete it. The chain links TRBV30 to TRBJ2-5; weak D call: TRBD2 (5 bases). V lost 3 bases, J lost 3 bases, and 11 bases lay in between. Germline V lookup: CDR1 GTSNPN, CDR2 SVGIG (reference sequence). This CDR3 has 13 residues. CDR3 in amino acids: CAWSGVSKETQYF. Incomplete CDR3 DNA: TGTGCCTGGAGCGGGGTCTCGAAAGAGACC.

The sample holds a few counts of this clone. With the read ending 3 residues before the CDR3 end, the germline J gene is used to fill in that end. The rearrangement uses TRBV19 and TRBJ2-1, with 12 positions matching TRBD2. Germline CDR1 and CDR2: LNHDA and SQIVND (reference sequence). CDR3 size: 16 residues. The J segment lost 6 bases and the V segment lost 4 bases, leaving 7 bases of the junction unmatched. CDR3 DNA (partial): TGTGCCAGTAGTACCCGACTAGCGGGAGTTCGCAATGAG. It codes for CASSTRLAGVRNE. The whole CDR3 sequence is CASSTRLAGVRNEQFF.

This clone was counted a few times. The sequenced fragment ends 3 residues before the CDR3 boundary, so the rest is inferred from the germline J gene. V and J are TRBV18 and TRBJ2-7; D is perhaps TRBD2 (6 bases). This CDR3 comprises 14 residues. V shed 1 base and J shed 2 bases, with 9 bases lying between them. Germline CDR1 reads KGHSH; CDR2 reads LQKENI. The sequenced CDR3 bases are TGTGCCAGCTCACCACGTAGCGGCCCCTACGAG. Translated: CASSPRSGPYE. The whole CDR3 sequence is CASSPRSGPYEQYF. Filled out from reference TRBV18 and TRBJ2-7, the complete variable domain reads NAGVMQNPRHLVRRRGQEARLRCSPMKGHSHVYWYRQLPEEGLKFMVYLQKENIIDESGMPKERFSAEFPKEGPSILRIQQVVRGDSAAYFCASSPRSGPYEQYFGPGTRLTVT.

This clone was picked up a small number of times. The CDR3 end is not reached by the read, which stops 3 residues before it; the germline J gene fills it in. The J gene is TRBJ2-1, the V gene TRBV20-1; 8 nucleotides agree with TRBD2. Germline V gene data show CDR1 as DFQATT and CDR2 as SNEGSKA (reference sequence). Trimming cost V 3 bases and J 7 bases; bases outside gene matches: 5. There are 13 residues in the CDR3. The covered CDR3 bases are TGCAGTGCTAGTGGGACTAGAGTGAATGAG. Its translation is CSASGTRVNE. The CDR3 as a whole reads CSASGTRVNEQFF.

This clone has just a few counts. With the read ending 3 residues before the CDR3 end, the germline J gene is used to fill in that end. This chain uses TRBV19 with TRBJ2-5; possible D gene TRBD2, 5 bases. Germline V gene sequence: CDR1 LNHDA, CDR2 SQIVND (reference sequence). There are 14 residues in the CDR3. Between the trimmed V and J ends, which lost 3 bases and 3 bases, there was a span of 11 bases. The sequenced CDR3 bases are TGTGCCAGTAGTATTTCGGCGGGTAAAGAGACC. Protein product: CASSISAGKET. The whole CDR3 protein reads CASSISAGKETQYF.

Notes on this clone: The read gets to within 3 residues of the CDR3 end, and the germline J gene fills in the rest. The genes are TRBV29-1 and TRBJ2-5, with D possibly matching TRBD2 (6 bases). CDR1 and CDR2 from the germline V gene are SQVTM and ANQGSEA. V lost 7 bases, J lost 4 bases, and 22 bases lay in between. The CDR3 extends over 15 amino acids. CDR3 bases read: TGCAGCGCAGGCCTTAAAGGGGCGCGGGGAGAGACC. It is translated as CSAGLKGARGET. The whole CDR3 protein reads CSAGLKGARGETQYF.

This clone was detected a few times. The DNA ends 3 residues before the CDR3 does, and the rest of the CDR3 is filled in from the germline J gene. The chain is built from TRBV7-9 and TRBJ2-1, with 8 nucleotides matching TRBD2. The CDR3 sequence is 13 residues long. Germline-derived CDR1 and CDR2 are SEHNR and FQNEAQ (reference sequence). V lost 10 bases and J lost 0; bases outside the gene matches: 2. This CDR3 is CAILADSYNEQFF. The DNA read from the CDR3 is TGTGCCATACTAGCGGACTCCTACAATGAG. Based on the CDR3 plus reference TRBV7-9 and TRBJ2-1, the full variable domain is DTGVSQNPRHKITKRGQNVTFRCDPISEHNRLYWYRQTLGQGPEFLTYFQNEAQLEKSRLLSDRFSAERPKGSFSTLEIQRTEQGDSAMYLCAILADSYNEQFFGPGTRLTVL.